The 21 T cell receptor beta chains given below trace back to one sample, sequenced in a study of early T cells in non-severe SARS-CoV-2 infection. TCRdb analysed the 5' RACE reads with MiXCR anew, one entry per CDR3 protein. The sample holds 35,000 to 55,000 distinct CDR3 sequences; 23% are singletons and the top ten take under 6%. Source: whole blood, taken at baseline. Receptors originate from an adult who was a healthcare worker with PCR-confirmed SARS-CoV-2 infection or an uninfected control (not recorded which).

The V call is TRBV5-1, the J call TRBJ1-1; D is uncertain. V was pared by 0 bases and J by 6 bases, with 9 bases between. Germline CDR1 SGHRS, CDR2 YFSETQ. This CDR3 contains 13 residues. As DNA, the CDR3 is TGCGCCAGCAGCTTGGCTGGTCGTCCTGAAGCTTTCTTT. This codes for CASSLAGRPEAFF.

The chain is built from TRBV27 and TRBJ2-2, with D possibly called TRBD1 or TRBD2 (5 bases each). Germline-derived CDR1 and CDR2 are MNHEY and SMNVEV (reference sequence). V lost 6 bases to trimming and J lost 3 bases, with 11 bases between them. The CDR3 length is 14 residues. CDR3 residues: CASRGLGDTGELFF. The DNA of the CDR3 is TGTGCCAGCAGGGGGCTGGGGGACACCGGGGAGCTGTTTTTT.

The CDR3 reads CASSLRLSPGDIHEQYF. The CDR3 region has the DNA TGTGCCAGCAGTTTAAGGTTAAGCCCGGGTGATATCCACGAGCAGTACTTC. V usage is TRBV12-3 or TRBV12-4 and J usage is TRBJ2-7; D is unresolved. The CDR3 is 17 amino acids. The germline V and J ends were trimmed by 2 bases and 5 bases, with 22 bases remaining between them.

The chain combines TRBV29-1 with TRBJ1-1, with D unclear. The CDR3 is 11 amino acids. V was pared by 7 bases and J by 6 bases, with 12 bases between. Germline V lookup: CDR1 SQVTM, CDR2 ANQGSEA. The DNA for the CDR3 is TGCAGCGCGCATGTTAGCGCTGAAGCTTTCTTT. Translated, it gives CSAHVSAEAFF.

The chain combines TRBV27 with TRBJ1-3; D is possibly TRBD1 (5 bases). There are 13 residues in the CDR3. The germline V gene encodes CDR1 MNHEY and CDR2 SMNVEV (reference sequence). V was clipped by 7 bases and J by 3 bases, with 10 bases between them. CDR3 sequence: CASKPGLGNTIYF. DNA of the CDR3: TGTGCCAGCAAACCGGGGCTTGGAAACACCATATATTTT.

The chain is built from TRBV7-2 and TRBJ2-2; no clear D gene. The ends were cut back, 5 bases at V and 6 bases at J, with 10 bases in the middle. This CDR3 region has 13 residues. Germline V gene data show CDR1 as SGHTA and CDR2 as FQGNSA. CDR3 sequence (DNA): TGTGCCAGCAGCCCCCGCTTACCCGGGGAGCTGTTTTTT. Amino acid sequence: CASSPRLPGELFF.

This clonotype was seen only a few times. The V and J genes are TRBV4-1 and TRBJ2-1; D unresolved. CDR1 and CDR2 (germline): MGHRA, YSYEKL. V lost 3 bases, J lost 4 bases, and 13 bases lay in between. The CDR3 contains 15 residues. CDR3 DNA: TGCGCCAGCAGCCACCCCGACGGCCGATACAATGAGCAGTTCTTC. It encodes CASSHPDGRYNEQFF.

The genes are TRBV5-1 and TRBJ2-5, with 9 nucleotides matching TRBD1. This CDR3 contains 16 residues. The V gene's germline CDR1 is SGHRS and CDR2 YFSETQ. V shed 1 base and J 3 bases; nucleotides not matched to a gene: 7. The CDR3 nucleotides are TGCGCCAGCAGCTTGTTGGGACAGGGAGGGGAAGAGACCCAGTACTTC. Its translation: CASSLLGQGGEETQYF.

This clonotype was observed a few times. The CDR3 nucleotides are TGTGCCAGCCATCTTATCTATGGCTACACCTTC. Its protein is CASHLIYGYTF. This chain connects TRBV6-1 to TRBJ1-2, with D hard to call. CDR3 length: 11 amino acids. Germline V gene data show CDR1 as MNHNS and CDR2 as SASEGT. V was shortened by 8 bases and J by 4 bases, with 8 bases between the two germline ends.

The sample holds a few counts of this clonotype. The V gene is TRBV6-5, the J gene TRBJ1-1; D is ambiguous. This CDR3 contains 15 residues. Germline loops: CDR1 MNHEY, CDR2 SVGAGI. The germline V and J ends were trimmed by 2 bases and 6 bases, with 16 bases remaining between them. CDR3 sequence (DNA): TGTGCCAGCAGTTACCCAGGACGCTTTCTCGCTGAAGCTTTCTTT. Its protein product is CASSYPGRFLAEAFF.

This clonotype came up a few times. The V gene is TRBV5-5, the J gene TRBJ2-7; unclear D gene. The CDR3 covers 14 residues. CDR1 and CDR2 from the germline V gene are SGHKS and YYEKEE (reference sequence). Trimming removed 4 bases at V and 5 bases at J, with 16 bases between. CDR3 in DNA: TGTGCCAGCAGCGCCGCCCTCGCAATGGACGAGCAGTACTTC. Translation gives CASSAALAMDEQYF.

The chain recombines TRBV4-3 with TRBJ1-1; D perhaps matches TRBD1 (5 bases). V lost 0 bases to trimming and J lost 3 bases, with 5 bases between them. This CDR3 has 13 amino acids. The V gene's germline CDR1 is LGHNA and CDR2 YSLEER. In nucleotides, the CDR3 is TGCGCCAGCAGCCAAGACAGGGACACTGAAGCTTTCTTT. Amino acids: CASSQDRDTEAFF.

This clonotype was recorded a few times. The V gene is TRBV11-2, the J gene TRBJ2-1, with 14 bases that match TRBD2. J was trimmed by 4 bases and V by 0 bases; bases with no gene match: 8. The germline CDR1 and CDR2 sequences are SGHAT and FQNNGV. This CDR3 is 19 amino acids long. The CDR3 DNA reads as TGTGCCAGCAGCTTAGAATTTCCGGGACTAGCGGGGGTGTACAATGAGCAGTTCTTC. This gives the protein CASSLEFPGLAGVYNEQFF.

CDR3 loop: CASSRDREKLFF. In DNA, the CDR3 is TGTGCCAGCAGCCGGGACAGAGAAAAACTGTTTTTT. This sequence joins TRBV6-5 and TRBJ1-4, with 7 bases that match TRBD1. Germline V gene lookup returns CDR1 MNHEY and CDR2 SVGAGI. The J segment lost 8 bases and the V segment lost 6 bases, leaving 3 bases of the junction unmatched. The CDR3 contains 12 residues.

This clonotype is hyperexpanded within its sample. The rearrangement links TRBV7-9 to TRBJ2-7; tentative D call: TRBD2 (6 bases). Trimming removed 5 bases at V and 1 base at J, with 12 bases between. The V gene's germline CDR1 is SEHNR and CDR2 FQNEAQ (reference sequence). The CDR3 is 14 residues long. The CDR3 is CASSPGGLSYEQYF. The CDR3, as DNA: TGTGCCAGCAGCCCCGGAGGGCTTTCCTACGAGCAGTACTTC.

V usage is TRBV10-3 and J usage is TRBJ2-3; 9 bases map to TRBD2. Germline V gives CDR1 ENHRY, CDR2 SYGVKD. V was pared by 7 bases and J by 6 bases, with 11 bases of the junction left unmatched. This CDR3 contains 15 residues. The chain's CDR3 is CAITANSGGGDTQYF. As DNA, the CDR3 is TGTGCCATCACCGCGAATAGCGGGGGCGGGGATACGCAGTATTTT.

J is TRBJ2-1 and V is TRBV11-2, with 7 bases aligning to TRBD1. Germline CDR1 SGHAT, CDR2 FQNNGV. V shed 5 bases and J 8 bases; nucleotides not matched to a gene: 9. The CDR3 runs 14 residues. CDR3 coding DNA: TGTGCCAGCAGCATAAACAGGGGTGGCGATGAGCAGTTCTTC. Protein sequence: CASSINRGGDEQFF.

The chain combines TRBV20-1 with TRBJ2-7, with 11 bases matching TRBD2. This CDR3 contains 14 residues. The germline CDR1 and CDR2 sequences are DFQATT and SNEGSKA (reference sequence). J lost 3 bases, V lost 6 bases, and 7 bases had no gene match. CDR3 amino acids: CSAFLTSGDYEQYF. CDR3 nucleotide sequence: TGCAGTGCCTTTTTGACTAGCGGGGACTACGAGCAGTACTTC.

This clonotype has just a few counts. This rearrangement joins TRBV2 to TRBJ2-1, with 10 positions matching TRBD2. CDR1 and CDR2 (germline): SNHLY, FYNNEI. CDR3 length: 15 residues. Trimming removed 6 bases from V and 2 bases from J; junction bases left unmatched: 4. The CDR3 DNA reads TGTGCCAGCAGGGATAGCGGGGGGACCTACAATGAGCAGTTCTTC. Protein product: CASRDSGGTYNEQFF.

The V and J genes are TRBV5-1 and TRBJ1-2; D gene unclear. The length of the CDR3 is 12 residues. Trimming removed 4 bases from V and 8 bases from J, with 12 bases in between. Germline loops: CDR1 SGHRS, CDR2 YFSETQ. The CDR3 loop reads CASSPGNPGYTF. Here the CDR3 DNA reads TGCGCCAGCAGCCCGGGCAATCCGGGCTACACCTTC.

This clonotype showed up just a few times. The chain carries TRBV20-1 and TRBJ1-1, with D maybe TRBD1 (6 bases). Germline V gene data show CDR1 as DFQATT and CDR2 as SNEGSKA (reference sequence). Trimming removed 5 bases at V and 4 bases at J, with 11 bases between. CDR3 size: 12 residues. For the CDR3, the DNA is TGCAGTGCTGGGGCAGGGGCCACTGAAGCTTTCTTT. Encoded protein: CSAGAGATEAFF.